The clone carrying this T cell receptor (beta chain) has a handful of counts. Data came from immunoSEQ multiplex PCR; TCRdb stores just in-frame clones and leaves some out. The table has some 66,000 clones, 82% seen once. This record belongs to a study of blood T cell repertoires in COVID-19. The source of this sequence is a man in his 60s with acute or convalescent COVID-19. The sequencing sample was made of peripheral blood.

The CDR3 nucleotides read TGCGCCAGCAGCCAGGGGACAGGGTTGGGCACTGAAGCTTTCTTT. Translation gives CASSQGTGLGTEAFF. The gene calls are TRBV4-3 and TRBJ1-1; TRBD1 agrees at 9 bases. The ends lost 3 bases at V and 4 bases at J; junction bases unmatched: 6. Germline CDR1 is LGHNA and CDR2 is YSLEER. This CDR3 comprises 15 residues.